This T cell receptor (beta chain) was obtained from a study of spatial heterogeneity in lung cancer. Sample time point: sample taken at primary tumor resection. Material for sequencing was whole RNA from tumor, nontumor lung or frozen PBMC, left unsorted. This clonotype came up a few times. Every individual TCR cDNA molecule carried its own unique molecular identifier, which allowed correction of PCR and sequencing errors. TCRdb re-analysed the 5' RACE reads in MiXCR, keeping a single row per CDR3 protein. The table includes 50,000 to 55,000 distinct CDR3 sequences, roughly 6.5% detected once. The sample was PBMCs, taken at surgery. This sequence was found in a female donor with early-stage non-small cell lung cancer.

The CDR3 is CASSLSSGSYGYTF. As DNA, the CDR3 is TGCGCCAGCAGCTTGTCCTCGGGCAGTTATGGCTACACCTTC. J is TRBJ1-2 and V is TRBV5-1; D unresolved. The germline gives CDR1 SGHRS, CDR2 YFSETQ. This CDR3 is built from 14 residues. V gave up 1 base and J gave up 5 bases, with 12 bases separating them.